This T cell receptor (beta chain) was identified during a study of regulatory T cells in long-lasting Graves disease. Study-wide findings and caveats: Less diverse TCR repertoires were seen in persistent Graves' patients than in newly diagnosed ones.

Time point denoted: persistent/refractory GD, antithyroid drugs over 5 years with positive TRAb. Construction of the TCR library relied on RNA isolated from PBMCs. Doctors identified Graves' disease using the American Thyroid Association guidelines. V was pared by 0 bases and J by 8 bases, with 16 bases between. This CDR3 region has 15 residues. Germline V gives CDR1 MGHRA, CDR2 YSYEKL. This clonotype was observed a few times. As yet, its antigen is unknown. With iRepertoire HTBI primers and Arm-PCR of CDR3 regions, TCR beta libraries were built. MiXCR was run by TCRdb on the multiplex PCR reads, yielding one entry per CDR3 protein. The sample records roughly 450,000 distinct CDR3 sequences, under 25% being singletons.

This rearrangement joins TRBV4-1 to TRBJ1-2, with D maybe TRBD1 (6 bases). Sequencing was performed on peripheral blood mononuclear cells (PBMCs), taken when the disease was refractory, from a patient treated with antithyroid drugs. This clonotype was obtained from a female donor with Graves disease. CDR3 nucleotides: TGCGCCAGCAGCCAAGACCAGGGGCGTGTGGAGGGCTACACCTTC. The encoded protein is CASSQDQGRVEGYTF.